A selection of T cell receptor beta chains follows, all from one sample in a study of shared clonotypes between healthy human individuals. Only in-frame clones appear in the TCRdb table, and some are missing; sequencing was by immunoSEQ multiplex PCR. The sample consists of about 980,000 clones, about three quarters of them appearing once. What was sequenced was memory CD4+ T cells sorted from blood. The receptors here all came from a man aged 18 to 29 in good health. Each CDR3 is given with its conserved first and last residue. A D gene is named only where the DNA matches it firmly. Part of the rows lack a size; the others show once, few, many or a class for expanded clones.

abundance | j_gene | v_gene | d_gene | CDR3nt | CDR3aa
- | TRBJ2-3 | TRBV4-1 | TRBD2 | TGCGCCAGCAGCCAAGTACGGCGGGGGGGCAACACAGATACGCAGTATTTT | CASSQVRRGGNTDTQYF
once | TRBJ1-1 | TRBV6-5 | TRBD1 | TGTGCCAGCATATTCCTGCCGGGACAGGGACCTGAAGCTTTCTTT | CASIFLPGQGPEAFF
few | TRBJ1-4 | TRBV30 | - | TGTGCCTGGAGCCCAGGACAGCTGAGGGAAAAACTGTTTTTT | CAWSPGQLREKLFF
- | TRBJ2-7 | TRBV4-1 | TRBD1 | TGCGCCAGCAGCCACCCGGGACAGTCCTACGAGCAGTACTTC | CASSHPGQSYEQYF
- | TRBJ2-7 | TRBV5-8 | - | TGTGCCAGCAGCCGCTCCCAAACTGGATACGAGCAGTACTTC | CASSRSQTGYEQYF
- | TRBJ2-5 | TRBV28 | - | TGTGCCAGCAGTCTAAAACAGGGCCCCCAGTACTTC | CASSLKQGPQYF
- | TRBJ1-5 | TRBV27 | - | TGTGCCAGCAGTTTAGAGGGATTCAATCAGCCCCAGCATTTT | CASSLEGFNQPQHF
- | TRBJ1-6 | TRBV6-1 | - | TGTGCCAGCAGTGAAGCTGGCGACAATTCACCCCTCCACTTT | CASSEAGDNSPLHF
- | TRBJ1-1 | TRBV10-3 | - | TGTGCCATCAGTAAGAACAGGGATACTGAAGCTTTCTTT | CAISKNRDTEAFF
- | TRBJ2-1 | TRBV29-1 | - | TGCAGCGTTGTTAAAGACTACAATGGGCAGTTCTTC | CSVVKDYNGQFF
few | TRBJ1-4 | TRBV28 | - | TGTGCCAGCAGTTTAGGGGGGGCTGCTAATGAAAAACTGTTTTTT | CASSLGGAANEKLFF
few | TRBJ1-2 | TRBV27 | - | TGTGCCAGCAGTTTATCGGGGACGGGGCAAGGTAACTATGGCTACACCTTC | CASSLSGTGQGNYGYTF
- | TRBJ2-5 | TRBV14 | - | TGTGCCAGCGCTATTGGGGGGGAGACCCAGTACTTC | CASAIGGETQYF
- | TRBJ2-7 | TRBV11-3 | - | TGTGCCAGCAGCTTTTCCGGGACCTACGAGCAGTACTTC | CASSFSGTYEQYF
- | TRBJ1-2 | TRBV19 | TRBD1 | TGTGCCAGTAGTATCGGGACAGAGGTGGGCTATGGCTACACCTTC | CASSIGTEVGYGYTF
- | TRBJ1-5 | TRBV6-5 | - | TGTGCCAGCAGTTACGCGGGTCAGCCCCAGCATTTT | CASSYAGQPQHF
few | TRBJ1-1 | TRBV6-1 | TRBD1 | TGTGCCAGCAGTGAGGGACAGGGTAACACTGAAGCTTTCTTT | CASSEGQGNTEAFF
- | TRBJ2-1 | TRBV18 | TRBD1 | TGTGCCAGCTCTCCTGGACAGGGGGGCTACAATGAGCAGTTCTTC | CASSPGQGGYNEQFF
once | TRBJ1-2 | TRBV28 | TRBD1 | TGTGCCAGCAGTTTACGAACAGGGGGAGGTGAGGGCTACACCTTC | CASSLRTGGGEGYTF
- | TRBJ2-3 | TRBV7-9 | - | TGTGCCAGCCCTCGCGGGGCTAGCACAGATACGCAGTATTTT | CASPRGASTDTQYF
- | TRBJ2-1 | TRBV6-1 | TRBD2 | TGTGCCAGCAGTGAAGCATACGGTAGCGGGGCTAACAATGAGCAGTTCTTC | CASSEAYGSGANNEQFF
- | TRBJ1-1 | TRBV5-1 | TRBD1 | TGCGCCAGCAGCGTTACAGGGGACCCGAACACTGAAGCTTTCTTT | CASSVTGDPNTEAFF
- | TRBJ2-1 | TRBV6-5 | - | TGTGCCAGCAGTTACACGGACACCTTAGAGCAGTTCTTC | CASSYTDTLEQFF
- | TRBJ2-7 | TRBV25-1 | TRBD1 | TGTGCCAGCAGTGAATACGGCAGGGGGAGTTACGAGCAGTACTTC | CASSEYGRGSYEQYF
once | TRBJ2-3 | TRBV10-3 | - | TGTGCCATCAGTGAGGGCAGGCGGACAGATACGCAGTATTTT | CAISEGRRTDTQYF
- | TRBJ2-7 | TRBV2 | - | TGTGCCAGCAGTGAACAAAATTACGAGCAGTACTTC | CASSEQNYEQYF
- | TRBJ2-2 | TRBV5-1 | - | - | CASSFGPGNGGELFF
- | TRBJ2-7 | TRBV5-4 | - | TGTGCCAGCAGCCCGGACCCATTTTCCTACGAGCAGTACTTC | CASSPDPFSYEQYF
- | TRBJ2-7 | TRBV30 | TRBD1 | TGTGCCTGTTTCGGGACAGCCTACGAGCAGTACTTC | CACFGTAYEQYF
once | TRBJ2-7 | TRBV5-1 | - | TGCGCCAGCAGCTTGGGAGATTATGGTGCGGGGAGGACCTACGAGCAGTACTTC | CASSLGDYGAGRTYEQYF
- | TRBJ1-2 | TRBV6-1 | TRBD1 | TGTGCCAGCGGATCACCGGGACAGGGGGATCTTCACTTC | CASGSPGQGDLHF
few | TRBJ2-1 | TRBV7-6 | - | TGTGCCAGCAGCTTATTCGTCCGGGCCCATGAGCAGTTCTTC | CASSLFVRAHEQFF
- | TRBJ1-3 | TRBV2 | TRBD1 | TGTGCCAGCAGTGGGGGGGACAGGGGTTCTGGAAACACCATATATTTT | CASSGGDRGSGNTIYF
- | TRBJ2-3 | TRBV30 | TRBD2 | TGTGCCTGGAGTGTATCGCGGGGGGGCCCAGATACGCAGTATTTT | CAWSVSRGGPDTQYF
- | TRBJ2-5 | TRBV28 | - | TGTGCCAGCAGTTTATCGGGCGGGCCAGGGGAGACCCAGTACTTC | CASSLSGGPGETQYF
- | TRBJ1-6 | TRBV5-1 | TRBD1 | TGCGCCAGCAGCCGGGACAGGGATAATTCACCCCTCCACTTT | CASSRDRDNSPLHF
- | TRBJ1-6 | TRBV13 | - | TGTGCCAGCAGCTTTGGGGGCTTAAGGGGTTCACCCCTCCACTTT | CASSFGGLRGSPLHF
- | TRBJ1-1 | TRBV28 | - | TGTGCCAGCAGTCCCACCCCCTACACTGAAGCTTTCTTT | CASSPTPYTEAFF
- | TRBJ2-3 | TRBV28 | TRBD2 | TGTGCCAGCAGTTCAAGCGGGGGGCCAGATACGCAGTATTTT | CASSSSGGPDTQYF
- | TRBJ2-7 | TRBV30 | TRBD2 | TGTGCCTGGAGGACTAGCGGGGGGAATGGGCACGAGCAGTACTTC | CAWRTSGGNGHEQYF
- | TRBJ2-7 | TRBV21-1 | - | TGTGCCAGCAGCAGGGCCGTTTCGGACGACTCCTACGAGCAGTACTTC | CASSRAVSDDSYEQYF
- | TRBJ2-5 | TRBV28 | - | TGTGCCAGCAGTCCTCCCCGGGGGAGGCCGGAGACCCAGTACTTC | CASSPPRGRPETQYF
- | TRBJ1-4 | TRBV30 | - | TGTGCCTGGATCTCCTCGGGGCGGAACAATGAAAAACTGTTTTTT | CAWISSGRNNEKLFF
- | TRBJ2-3 | TRBV10-3 | TRBD2 | TGTGCCATCAGTGAGGCGGGAGGGCCTAAGAGTACAGATACGCAGTATTTT | CAISEAGGPKSTDTQYF
once | TRBJ2-7 | TRBV28 | - | TGTGCCAGCAGCACCGGGACACTTGGTTCCTACGAGCAGTACTTC | CASSTGTLGSYEQYF
- | TRBJ2-3 | TRBV16 | - | TGTGCCAGCAGCCAATCGAGGGGGTTTATGGATACGCAGTATTTT | CASSQSRGFMDTQYF
- | TRBJ1-1 | TRBV6-1 | - | TGTGCCAGCAGTGAAGCTCAGGGATTCACTGAAGCTTTCTTT | CASSEAQGFTEAFF
- | TRBJ1-2 | TRBV6-5 | TRBD1 | TGTGCCAGCAAAGCACAGGGGGTTCGAGGCTACACCTTC | CASKAQGVRGYTF
- | TRBJ2-3 | TRBV4-2 | TRBD2 | TGTGCCAGCAGCCAAGATCGACTAGCGGGTACCACAGATACGCAGTATTTT | CASSQDRLAGTTDTQYF
- | TRBJ2-4 | TRBV10-3 | - | TGTGCCATCAGTGAGGAGGCTCTAACGCCCAAAAACATTCAGTACTTC | CAISEEALTPKNIQYF
- | TRBJ1-6 | TRBV30 | - | TGTGCCTGGAGCAACAGAGATCTTCGGGATTCACCCCTCCACTTT | CAWSNRDLRDSPLHF
- | TRBJ2-4 | TRBV5-8 | TRBD1 | TGTGCCAGCAGCTGGAAGGAATTCTTACAGGGGACGGTTCAGTACTTC | CASSWKEFLQGTVQYF
- | TRBJ2-1 | TRBV6-4 | - | TGTGCCAGCCGCCGAATAGCGGGGACAGGAGAGCAGTTCTTC | CASRRIAGTGEQFF